This T cell receptor beta chain was recorded in a study of blood T cell repertoires in COVID-19. This clone was counted only a few times. Original processing methods: Amplification of reference gene primers provided the estimated nucleated cell counts. The table came from immunoSEQ multiplex PCR; TCRdb's copy has only in-frame clones and leaves some out. The V and J calls and clone size were taken over from that table, and D and trimming were inferred from the DNA. The sample has about 380,000 clones; 85% are singletons. Sample: peripheral blood. The TCR was taken from a woman in her late teens or twenties with acute or convalescent COVID-19.

The CDR3 sequence: CASRTDSLLGTEAFF. CDR3 DNA sequence: TGTGCCAGCAGGACCGACAGCCTCTTGGGCACTGAAGCTTTCTTT. This chain connects TRBV27 to TRBJ1-1; a possible D gene is TRBD1 (5 bases). Germline V CDR1 and CDR2: MNHEY, SMNVEV (reference sequence). V was shortened by 6 bases and J by 4 bases, with 18 bases between the two germline ends. CDR3 length equals 15 residues.